This T cell receptor (beta chain) was found in a study of T cells in women clearing cervical HPV infection. The CDR3 is made up of 19 amino acids. CDR1 and CDR2 (germline): SGHDN, FVKESK. Details on this clone: Its target is not known. The read stops 3 residues short of the end of the CDR3; the missing end is completed from the germline J gene.

Assay used: immunoSEQ multiplex PCR; TCRdb lists only in-frame clones, some missing. This sample's clone table lists around 28,000 clones. Study observations and caveats: Each sample's T-cell count was unknown, possibly confounding richness. Timing of associations relative to infection is unclear; T-cell subsets were not isolated.

The rearrangement uses TRBV14 and TRBJ2-3; 9 bases match TRBD1. Sequenced sample: blood buffy coat. The receptor was isolated from a woman between 18 and 70 years old with a cervical HPV16 infection that either progressed to CIN3+ or cleared (not recorded which). The CDR3 loop reads CASRFLRRDREGGNQPQYF. The covered CDR3 bases are TGTGCCAGCAGGTTTTTGCGGAGGGACAGGGAGGGGGGCAATCAGCCG.